This T cell receptor (beta chain) was retrieved from a study of shared clonotypes between healthy human individuals. Some clones are missing from TCRdb's copy, which holds only in-frame ones; the method was immunoSEQ multiplex PCR. The sample records around 620,000 clones, roughly 95% being singletons. General study results and limits: In general, naive subsets displayed greater estimated richness than memory subsets did.

The naive CD8 subset, CD45RO-negative cells positively selected for CCR7, excluded terminally differentiated effector memory CD45RA+ cells. As regards this clone: Its antigen is not identified.

This TCR was recovered from a woman in her thirties in good health. The specimen was naive CD8+ T cells sorted from blood.

The CDR3 loop is CASSVEGSRLETQYF. CDR3 DNA: TGCGCCAGCAGTGTTGAGGGAAGTAGATTAGAGACCCAGTACTTC. The rearrangement uses TRBV10-2 and TRBJ2-5; a weak D match, TRBD2 (5 bases). There are 15 residues in the CDR3. Germline values: CDR1 WSHSY, CDR2 SAAADI. V gave up 4 bases and J gave up 4 bases, with 16 bases separating them.